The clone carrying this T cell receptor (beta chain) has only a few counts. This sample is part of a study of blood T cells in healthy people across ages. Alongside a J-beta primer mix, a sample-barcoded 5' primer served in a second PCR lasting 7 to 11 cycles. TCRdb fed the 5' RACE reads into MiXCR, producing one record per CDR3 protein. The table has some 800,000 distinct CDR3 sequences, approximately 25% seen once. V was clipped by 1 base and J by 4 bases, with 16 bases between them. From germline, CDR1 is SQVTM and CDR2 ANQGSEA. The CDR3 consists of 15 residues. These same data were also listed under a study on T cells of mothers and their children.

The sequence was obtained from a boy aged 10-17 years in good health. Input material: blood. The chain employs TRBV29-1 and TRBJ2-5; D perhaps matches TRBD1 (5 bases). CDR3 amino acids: CSVEGVGAPGETQYF. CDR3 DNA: TGCAGCGTTGAAGGGGTAGGGGCCCCCGGAGAGACCCAGTACTTC.